The 25 T cell receptor beta chains reported below all come from one sample, sequenced in a study of T-cell memory formation after mild COVID-19. Using its own MiXCR run on the 5' RACE reads, TCRdb lists one record per CDR3 protein. The sample shows around 370,000 distinct CDR3 sequences, 20% to 25% of them seen only once. Sequenced material: PBMCs or a T cell subset sorted from them (not recorded which). The receptors come from an adult woman who had mild COVID-19 (a few samples of this study predate the infection). Cell type and time point are not known.

This clonotype was observed a handful of times. The J gene is TRBJ2-7, the V gene TRBV6-5; possibly TRBD1 for D (5 bases). V was cut by 6 bases and J by 3 bases, with 15 bases left in between. The CDR3 has 14 amino acids. Germline V gives CDR1 MNHEY, CDR2 SVGAGI. The CDR3 nucleotides read TGTGCCAGCAGGTCAGGGAATGTTCTCTACGAGCAGTACTTC. This codes for CASRSGNVLYEQYF.

The V call is TRBV15, the J call TRBJ2-3; no reliable D call. The CDR3 is 15 amino acids. CDR1 LNHNV and CDR2 YYDKDF come from the germline V gene (reference sequence). V dropped 0 bases and J dropped 5 bases, with 12 bases sitting between them. The CDR3 spells CATSRDRPGVDTQYF. The CDR3 coding sequence is TGTGCCACCAGCAGAGATCGACCTGGGGTAGATACGCAGTATTTT.

CDR3 loop: CASSLGGLGNPYNEQFF. DNA for the CDR3: TGTGCCAGCAGCTTAGGGGGACTAGGGAATCCCTACAATGAGCAGTTCTTC. The chain combines TRBV7-9 with TRBJ2-1, with TRBD2 identical over 8 bases. J gave up 2 bases and V 1 base, and 7 bases lay outside the gene matches. Germline V gene sequence: CDR1 SEHNR, CDR2 FQNEAQ (reference sequence). CDR3 size: 17 residues.

Only one count was recorded for this clonotype. The chain uses TRBV12-3 or TRBV12-4 and TRBJ1-5; no clear D. The length of the CDR3 is 15 residues. Trimming pared 5 bases from V and 2 bases from J, leaving 13 bases between. The CDR3 DNA reads TGTGCCAGCAGTCGGGTCCGAGGGCGCAATCAGCCCCAGCATTTT. This sequence encodes CASSRVRGRNQPQHF.

This clonotype was observed a handful of times. The chain carries TRBV20-1 and TRBJ1-5; D may be TRBD1 (5 bases). Per germline, CDR1 DFQATT and CDR2 SNEGSKA (reference sequence). CDR3 length equals 14 residues. Trimming removed 6 bases from V and 0 bases from J, with 12 bases in between. The CDR3 nucleotides read TGCAGTGCAAAACAGGATAATAGCAATCAGCCCCAGCATTTT. Translation: CSAKQDNSNQPQHF.

This clonotype was observed a few times. The rearrangement links TRBV10-3 to TRBJ1-1, with a possible D match to TRBD1 (5 bases). The CDR3 has 15 residues. In germline, CDR1 is ENHRY, CDR2 SYGVKD. V was pared by 0 bases and J by 10 bases, with 18 bases between. CDR3 residues: CAISESTRQGQRAFF. CDR3 DNA: TGTGCCATCAGTGAGTCGACTCGGCAGGGCCAGCGAGCTTTCTTT.

This chain uses TRBV2 with TRBJ2-5; TRBD2 might be the D (5 bases). The CDR3 runs to 15 residues. The V end was cut by 6 bases, the J end by 4 bases, with 18 bases between. Per the germline V gene, CDR1 is SNHLY and CDR2 is FYNNEI. CDR3 nucleotide sequence: TGTGCCAGCAGCCAGAACGGGGTAATAGGAGAGACCCAGTACTTC. Protein product: CASSQNGVIGETQYF.

This clonotype was seen only a few times. The chain couples TRBV19 to TRBJ1-1, with 8 nucleotides matching TRBD1. The germline V gene encodes CDR1 LNHDA and CDR2 SQIVND (reference sequence). Trimming at V came to 3 bases and at J to 6 bases, leaving 6 bases not matched to a gene. The CDR3 contains 14 residues. The CDR3 region is CASSIITGGSEAFF. The CDR3 nucleotides read TGTGCCAGTAGTATTATTACAGGGGGATCTGAAGCTTTCTTT.

This clonotype has a handful of counts. The gene calls are TRBV18 and TRBJ1-1, with D possibly TRBD1 on 5 matching bases. Germline values: CDR1 KGHSH, CDR2 LQKENI. The CDR3 consists of 13 residues. Deletions cut 4 bases from V and 2 bases from J, with 8 bases between. In nucleotides, the CDR3 is TGTGCCAGCTCACGGGACCCTAACACTGAAGCTTTCTTT. This sequence encodes CASSRDPNTEAFF.

J is TRBJ2-7 and V is TRBV27; weak D call: TRBD1 (5 bases). The CDR3 has 14 residues. Trimming took off 4 bases at V and 0 bases at J, with 10 bases between the two ends. Germline V gives CDR1 MNHEY, CDR2 SMNVEV (reference sequence). CDR3 region: CASSSQGNSYEQYF. The CDR3 DNA sequence: TGTGCCAGCAGTTCCCAGGGTAACTCCTACGAGCAGTACTTC.

The V gene is TRBV15, the J gene TRBJ2-3; D not certain. Trimming left V 6 bases short and J 6 bases short, with 10 bases between. The CDR3 is 12 residues long. CDR1 and CDR2 from the germline V gene are LNHNV and YYDKDF (reference sequence). The CDR3 DNA sequence: TGTGCCACCAGACATGAAGGGGATACGCAGTATTTT. Its protein product is CATRHEGDTQYF.

In its sample, this clonotype was seen a few times. As DNA, the CDR3 is TGTGCCAGCAGGGGGTGGCTAGCGGGAGAAAATGTTTACAATGAGCAGTTCTTC. Translated: CASRGWLAGENVYNEQFF. V and J are TRBV12-3 or TRBV12-4 and TRBJ2-1, with TRBD2 matching 10 bases. The J segment lost 4 bases and the V segment lost 6 bases, leaving 15 bases of the junction unmatched. The CDR3 contains 18 residues.

Many counts were recorded for this clonotype. The chain couples TRBV12-3 or TRBV12-4 to TRBJ2-7; D is unresolved. This CDR3 has 13 residues. Between the trimmed V and J ends, which lost 5 bases and 7 bases, there was a span of 15 bases. This chain's CDR3 is CASSRLALGEQYF. The CDR3 region has the DNA TGTGCCAGCAGTCGACTCGCCCTAGGGGAGCAGTACTTC.

This clonotype was counted between two and nine times. The J gene is TRBJ1-5, the V gene TRBV12-3 or TRBV12-4; D call uncertain. The CDR3 covers 12 residues. V dropped 1 base and J dropped 8 bases, with 6 bases sitting between them. CDR3 coding DNA: TGTGCCAGCAGTTTAGTAAGGGAGCCCCAGCATTTT. Its translation is CASSLVREPQHF.

This clonotype came up once. This rearrangement joins TRBV12-3 or TRBV12-4 to TRBJ2-7, with TRBD1 identical over 10 bases. The length of the CDR3 is 16 residues. V trimming: 5 bases; J trimming: 1 base; junction bases outside the gene matches: 8. Here the CDR3 reads CASSGIRDRGSYEQYF. The CDR3 nucleotides are TGTGCCAGCAGTGGAATCCGGGACAGGGGTTCCTACGAGCAGTACTTC.

This clonotype has only a few counts. This chain joins TRBV5-5 and TRBJ1-1; 11 bases align to TRBD1. The V gene's germline CDR1 is SGHKS and CDR2 YYEKEE (reference sequence). Trimming cost V 3 bases and J 4 bases; bases outside gene matches: 2. The CDR3 totals 14 residues. The chain's CDR3 is CASSWDRGSTEAFF. CDR3 coding DNA: TGTGCCAGCAGCTGGGACAGGGGGAGCACTGAAGCTTTCTTT.

This clonotype showed up just a few times. The V call is TRBV5-1, the J call TRBJ2-3; TRBD1 aligns across 11 bases. The V segment lost 3 bases and the J segment 0 bases; nucleotides outside the gene matches: 3. The CDR3 covers 16 residues. Germline CDR1 SGHRS, CDR2 YFSETQ. CDR3 sequence reads: CASSWTGGASTDTQYF. In DNA form, the CDR3 reads TGCGCCAGCAGCTGGACAGGGGGCGCAAGCACAGATACGCAGTATTTT.

The chain joins TRBV30 to TRBJ2-7, with 9 nucleotides matching TRBD1. Trimming removed 1 base from V and 0 bases from J; junction bases left unmatched: 4. Germline CDR1 and CDR2: GTSNPN and SVGIG (reference sequence). There are 15 residues in the CDR3. The CDR3 here is CAWSAGTGSSYEQYF. The CDR3 bases are TGTGCCTGGAGTGCGGGGACAGGGAGCTCCTACGAGCAGTACTTC.

There are many counts of this clonotype. J is TRBJ1-6 and V is TRBV28; D gene unclear. This CDR3 is 12 amino acids long. The V end lost 7 bases, the J end lost 12 bases, and 13 bases lay between the germline ends. Germline values: CDR1 MDHEN, CDR2 SYDVKM. CDR3 region: CASTEGIRPLHF. CDR3 DNA sequence: TGTGCCAGCACCGAAGGGATACGACCCCTCCACTTT.

The chain is built from TRBV6-2 or TRBV6-3 and TRBJ2-6; D tentatively fits TRBD1 or TRBD2 (6 bases each). Trimming took off 5 bases at V and 11 bases at J, with 16 bases between the two ends. This CDR3 is built from 14 residues. Germline V lookup: CDR1 MNHEY, CDR2 SVGEGT. The DNA for the CDR3 is TGTGCCAGCAGTCTCCGGGGGCTACCCCACGTCCTGACTTTC. Encoded protein: CASSLRGLPHVLTF.

V and J are TRBV3-1 and TRBJ2-1; D unclear. CDR3 length equals 13 residues. Looked up from germline, CDR1 is LGHDT and CDR2 is YNNKEL (reference sequence). The V end lost 4 bases, the J end lost 5 bases, and 9 bases lay between the germline ends. The DNA for the CDR3 is TGTGCCAGCAGCCTACGTTCTAACAATGAGCAGTTCTTC. Translation: CASSLRSNNEQFF.

The rearrangement joins TRBV15 to TRBJ1-1; D ambiguous. This CDR3 has 14 amino acids. The V and J ends lost 0 bases and 1 base respectively, with 6 bases between them. Germline V CDR1 and CDR2: LNHNV, YYDKDF (reference sequence). The CDR3 coding sequence is TGTGCCACCAGCAGAGATCACACGAACACTGAAGCTTTCTTT. Residues: CATSRDHTNTEAFF.

This chain joins TRBV27 and TRBJ2-4; weak D call: TRBD2 (6 bases). CDR3 length: 13 residues. Trimming stripped 6 bases from V and 8 bases from J, with 14 bases between. Germline V lookup: CDR1 MNHEY, CDR2 SMNVEV (reference sequence). The DNA of the CDR3 is TGTGCCAGCAGGAAGACTAGAGCGGACATTCAGTACTTC. Protein sequence: CASRKTRADIQYF.

The V gene is TRBV6-4, the J gene TRBJ2-1; maybe TRBD2 (6 bases). Trimming took 6 bases from V and 5 from J, leaving 11 bases between them. The CDR3 consists of 13 residues. Looked up from germline, CDR1 is MRHNA and CDR2 is SNTAGT. The CDR3 DNA follows: TGTGCCAGCAGCCGCCGGGAGAACAATGAGCAGTTCTTC. Its protein is CASSRRENNEQFF.

This chain connects TRBV5-5 to TRBJ2-7; 7 bases align to TRBD2. The CDR3 has 14 residues. Germline CDR1 and CDR2: SGHKS and YYEKEE (reference sequence). V shed 2 bases and J 5 bases; nucleotides not matched to a gene: 7. The DNA for the CDR3 is TGTGCCAGCAGCTTACTTCAGGGAGGGCACGAGCAGTACTTC. Translation gives CASSLLQGGHEQYF. The entire variable domain, with the rest obtained from reference TRBV5-5 and TRBJ2-7, is as follows: DAGVTQSPTHLIKTRGQQVTLRCSPISGHKSVSWYQQVLGQGPQFIFQYYEKEERGRGNFPDRFSARQFPNYSSELNVNALLLGDSALYLCASSLLQGGHEQYFGPGTRLTVT.